The TCR beta chain under discussion was sequenced for a study of identical twins. This clonotype was seen ten or more times. TCRdb reanalysed the 5' RACE reads using MiXCR and keeps one entry per CDR3 protein. The profile shows 200,000 to 250,000 distinct CDR3 sequences, 12% of them singletons. CDR1 and CDR2 (germline): SQVTM, ANQGSEA. This CDR3 is built from 10 residues. V was clipped by 3 bases and J by 2 bases, with 0 bases between them. Separately, the same data were catalogued under a study of yellow fever vaccine responses in identical twins.

The origin of this receptor is a woman aged 18-29 years in good health. This chain connects TRBV29-1 to TRBJ2-3; D remains ambiguous. The sample comprised memory (CD45RO+) T cells sorted from blood. CDR3 residues: CSVDTDTQYF. The CDR3 coding sequence is TGCAGCGTTGACACAGATACGCAGTATTTT.